A single sample is the source of the 5 T cell receptor beta chains below, sequenced in a study of neurological immune-mediated disorders (dated by TCRdb to the late 2010s). The library was prepared using 5' RACE. Sequenced using an Illumina HiSeq 2500. Using fastp at Q25 and MiXCR, TCRdb reprocessed the public reads and kept productive beta chains. One record per CDR3 amino acid sequence lists the most common genes and DNA. For this sample the table gives about 46,000 distinct CDR3 sequences, of which roughly 2% were detected only once. The leading ten clones occupy around 2.1% of the sample. Sequencing input: PBMCs. The receptors shown here come from a woman aged 40-49 years with multiple sclerosis.

There are many counts of this clonotype. This CDR3 reads CASSWTGAYYEQYF. The CDR3 DNA is TGCGCCAGCAGCTGGACAGGGGCCTACTACGAGCAGTACTTC. The rearrangement uses TRBV5-1 and TRBJ2-7; 9 nucleotides line up with TRBD1. The CDR3 totals 14 residues. Germline V gene lookup returns CDR1 SGHRS and CDR2 YFSETQ. V gave up 3 bases and J gave up 3 bases; unmatched junction bases: 4. Full variable domain (missing parts from reference TRBV5-1 and TRBJ2-7): KAGVTQTPRYLIKTRGQQVTLSCSPISGHRSVSWYQQTPGQGLQFLFEYFSETQRNKGNFPGRFSGRQFSNSRSEMNVSTLELGDSALYLCASSWTGAYYEQYFGPGTRLTVT.

Ten or more counts support this clonotype. J is TRBJ1-2 and V is TRBV29-1; 8 positions agree with TRBD1. The CDR3 covers 13 residues. J gave up 8 bases and V 3 bases, and 8 bases lay outside the gene matches. Germline V gene lookup returns CDR1 SQVTM and CDR2 ANQGSEA. The CDR3: CSVERTGWTGYTF. CDR3 coding DNA: TGCAGCGTTGAGAGGACAGGGTGGACGGGCTACACCTTC.

This clonotype has a count of ten or more. The V call is TRBV20-1, the J call TRBJ2-7; D may be TRBD2 (5 bases). The CDR3 totals 12 residues. The germline CDR1 and CDR2 sequences are DFQATT and SNEGSKA (reference sequence). V lost 6 bases, J lost 4 bases, and 13 bases lay in between. The CDR3: CSALRDRYEQYF. CDR3 nucleotides: TGCAGTGCCCTGAGGGATAGGTACGAGCAGTACTTC.

This clonotype appeared many times. J is TRBJ1-2 and V is TRBV6-5; TRBD1 matches 11 bases. Per germline, CDR1 MNHEY and CDR2 SVGAGI. CDR3 length equals 16 residues. After removal of 4 bases from V and 4 bases from J, the junction contained 8 bases not matched to a gene. The CDR3 nucleotides read TGTGCCAGCAGTTTTCTACGGACAGGGGGCGGCTATGGCTACACCTTC. As protein: CASSFLRTGGGYGYTF.

This clonotype has at least ten counts. The chain is built from TRBV5-1 and TRBJ2-7, with TRBD1 matching over 7 bases. Germline values: CDR1 SGHRS, CDR2 YFSETQ. Trimming removed 4 bases from V and 0 bases from J; junction bases left unmatched: 4. CDR3 length: 14 residues. CDR3 nucleotides: TGCGCCAGCAGCCGGGACAGCAGCTCCTACGAGCAGTACTTC. Translating it yields CASSRDSSSYEQYF. The entire variable domain, with the rest obtained from reference TRBV5-1 and TRBJ2-7, is as follows: KAGVTQTPRYLIKTRGQQVTLSCSPISGHRSVSWYQQTPGQGLQFLFEYFSETQRNKGNFPGRFSGRQFSNSRSEMNVSTLELGDSALYLCASSRDSSSYEQYFGPGTRLTVT.